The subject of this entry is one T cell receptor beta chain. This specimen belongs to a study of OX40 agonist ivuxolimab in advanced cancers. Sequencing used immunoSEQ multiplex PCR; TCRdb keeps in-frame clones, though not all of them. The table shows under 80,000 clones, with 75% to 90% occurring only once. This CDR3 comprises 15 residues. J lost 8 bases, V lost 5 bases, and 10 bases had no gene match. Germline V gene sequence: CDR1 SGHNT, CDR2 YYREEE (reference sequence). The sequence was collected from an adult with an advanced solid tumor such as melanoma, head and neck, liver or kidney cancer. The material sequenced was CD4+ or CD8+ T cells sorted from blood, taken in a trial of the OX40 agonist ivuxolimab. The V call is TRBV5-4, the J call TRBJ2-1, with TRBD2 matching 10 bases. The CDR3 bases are TGTGCCAGCAGAATTGAGCGGGAGGGCCTGTATGAGCAGTTCTTC. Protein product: CASRIEREGLYEQFF.